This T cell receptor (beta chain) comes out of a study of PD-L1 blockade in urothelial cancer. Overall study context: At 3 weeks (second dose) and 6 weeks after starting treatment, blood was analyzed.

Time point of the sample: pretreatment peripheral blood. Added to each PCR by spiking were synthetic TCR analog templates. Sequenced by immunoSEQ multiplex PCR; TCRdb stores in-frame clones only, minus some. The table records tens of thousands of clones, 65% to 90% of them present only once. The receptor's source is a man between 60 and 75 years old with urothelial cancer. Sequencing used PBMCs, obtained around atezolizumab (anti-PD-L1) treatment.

In DNA form, the CDR3 reads TGTGCCAGCAGTTCTAGCGGGGACAACCCGTTTTACTACGAGCAGTACTTC. Translated, it gives CASSSSGDNPFYYEQYF. J is TRBJ2-7 and V is TRBV28, with 9 bases identical to TRBD2. CDR3 length: 17 amino acids. Germline V CDR1 and CDR2: MDHEN, SYDVKM. The V segment lost 4 bases and the J segment 3 bases; nucleotides outside the gene matches: 13.